This is a list of T cell receptor beta chains from one sample in a study of T cells and Merkel cell carcinoma outcomes. Here immunoSEQ multiplex PCR was the method, and the copy in TCRdb shows in-frame clones only, minus some. The table records under 4,500 clones, almost 95% of them present only once. The specimen sequenced was tumor tissue from Merkel cell carcinoma. The source is a human donor with Merkel cell carcinoma. Both conserved end residues are part of each CDR3. The order of the fields is clone size, J gene, V gene, D gene, CDR3 DNA, CDR3 protein. D genes are given only for firm matches. Some rows mark clone size as missing; the rest say once, few, many or name a class of expanded clone.

>once|TRBJ1-2|TRBV29-1|.
TGCAGCGTCGGAAGAGGGTCGAGCGGCTACACCTTC
CSVGRGSSGYTF
>.|TRBJ1-4|TRBV10-3|.
TGTGCCATCAGGGGTAATGAAAAACTGTTTTTT
CAIRGNEKLFF
>once|TRBJ2-7|TRBV7-2|.
TGTGCCAGCAGCTACGACACTTACGAGCAGTACTTC
CASSYDTYEQYF
>.|TRBJ2-1|TRBV19|TRBD2
TGTGCCAGTAGTATGAGTCTAGCGGGAAGAAATGAGCAGTTCTTC
CASSMSLAGRNEQFF
>.|TRBJ1-5|TRBV19|.
TGTGCCAGTAGTGTGGGGGCTAGTAATCAGCCCCAGCATTTT
CASSVGASNQPQHF
>.|TRBJ1-1|TRBV7-2|.
TGTGCCAGCAGCTCGGGGCGCCGGAACACTGAAGCTTTCTTT
CASSSGRRNTEAFF
>.|TRBJ1-4|TRBV6-6|.
TGTGCCAGCAACTTTGGAGGAGGGGAAAAACTGTTTTTT
CASNFGGGEKLFF
>.|TRBJ2-5|TRBV5-1|TRBD2
TGCGCCAGCAGCGGTAGCGGGAACCAGGAGACCCAGTACTTC
CASSGSGNQETQYF
>.|TRBJ2-7|TRBV11-1|TRBD1
TGTGCCAGCAGCCCCCACAGGGGGCGGTACGAGCAGTACTTC
CASSPHRGRYEQYF
>once|TRBJ2-7|TRBV9|TRBD1
TGTGCCAGCAGCGGCCGGGACAGGGTTGAAGAGCAGTACTTC
CASSGRDRVEEQYF
>.|TRBJ2-7|TRBV4-1|TRBD1
TGCGCCAGCAGCCAGGGACAGGGGTGGGAGCAGTACTTC
CASSQGQGWEQYF
>.|TRBJ1-4|TRBV7-9|.
TGTGCCAGCAGCCCAGGGTCAACTAATGAAAAACTGTTTTTT
CASSPGSTNEKLFF
>.|TRBJ1-2|TRBV29-1|.
TGCAGCGCCTCCGGGGCTTATGGCTACACCTTC
CSASGAYGYTF
>.|TRBJ2-7|TRBV5-1|TRBD1
TGCGCCAGCAGCTTAGGACAGGGGGGCTACGAGCAGTACTTC
CASSLGQGGYEQYF
>.|TRBJ2-1|TRBV27|TRBD1
TGTGCCAGCAAGAAACAGGGGAGCTCCTACAATGAGCAGTTCTTC
CASKKQGSSYNEQFF
>.|TRBJ2-3|TRBV18|.
TGTGCCAGCTCAGAGGATAGTGCGGATACGCAGTATTTT
CASSEDSADTQYF
>.|TRBJ2-5|TRBV6-5|.
TGTGCCACAAGGACGCCACAAGAGACCCAGTACTTC
CATRTPQETQYF
>.|TRBJ2-7|TRBV5-1|.
TGCGCCAGCAGCTGGTCCCTTGGAGATTACGAGCAGTACTTC
CASSWSLGDYEQYF
>.|TRBJ1-6|TRBV7-2|.
TGTGCCAGCAGCTCGGACGGCAATTCACCCCTCCACTTT
CASSSDGNSPLHF
>.|TRBJ2-3|TRBV29-1|TRBD2
TGCAGCGTCAGAACGGGGGGTGGCACAGATACGCAGTATTTT
CSVRTGGGTDTQYF
>once|TRBJ1-1|TRBV20-1|.
TGCAGTGCGGGGGAAACCCTTGCAGCTTTCTTT
CSAGETLAAFF
>once|TRBJ2-5|TRBV6-6|TRBD1
TGTGCCAGCAGTTACCGGGACAGTGGCATGGGAAAGACCCAGTACTTC
CASSYRDSGMGKTQYF
>.|TRBJ2-2|TRBV4-2|.
TGTGCCAGCAGCCAAGCGTCGTCCGGGGAGCTGTTTTTT
CASSQASSGELFF
>.|TRBJ2-3|TRBV11-2|TRBD2
TGTGCCAGCAGCCCGGGACTAGCGGGAGAAGATACGCAGTATTTT
CASSPGLAGEDTQYF
>few|TRBJ1-1|TRBV4-1|TRBD1
TGCGCCAGCAGCCAAGTCGCATTGACAGGGGAGGGAGCTTTCTTT
CASSQVALTGEGAFF
>.|TRBJ2-1|TRBV15|.
TGTGCCACCAGCAGAGGTACCGACAATGAGCAGTTCTTC
CATSRGTDNEQFF
>.|TRBJ1-1|TRBV9|.
TGTGCCAGCAGCGTAGACGGACAGAACACTGAAGCTTTCTTT
CASSVDGQNTEAFF
>few|TRBJ2-1|TRBV9|.
TGTGCCAGCAGCGTAGCTGGGCAGGAGGAGCAGTTCTTC
CASSVAGQEEQFF
>.|TRBJ1-5|TRBV27|.
TGTGCCAGCAGTTTACCGGGCTCTAATCAGCCCCAGCATTTT
CASSLPGSNQPQHF
>.|TRBJ2-1|TRBV14|.
TGTGCCAGCAGCCTTCGAAAAAGCGGACTGTTCAATGAGCAGTTCTTC
CASSLRKSGLFNEQFF
>.|TRBJ2-1|TRBV19|.
TGTGCCAGTAATAGCGGCTACAATGAGCAGTTCTTC
CASNSGYNEQFF
>.|TRBJ2-7|TRBV11-2|TRBD2
TGTGCCAGCAGCAATGCCGGGGGGGTCTACGAGCAGTACTTC
CASSNAGGVYEQYF
>.|TRBJ1-6|TRBV4-3|.
TGCGCCAGCAGCCGATGGGGTCTGGCGAATTCACCCCTCCACTTT
CASSRWGLANSPLHF
>.|TRBJ2-7|TRBV5-1|TRBD2
TGCGCCAGCAGCAACGCGCTAGCGGGAGTGAACGAGCAGTACTTC
CASSNALAGVNEQYF
>.|TRBJ2-7|TRBV4-1|.
TGCGCCAGCAGCCAAGTAGAAGGCGACCTCCCGTACGAGCAGTACTTC
CASSQVEGDLPYEQYF
>.|TRBJ2-7|TRBV11-2|.
TGTGCCAGCAGCTTAGTCCGGGGCTACGAGCAGTACTTC
CASSLVRGYEQYF
>.|TRBJ2-2|TRBV18|TRBD2
TGTGCCAGCTCACCCAGTGGAGGCGGGAGTGACCCAGGGGAGCTGTTTTTT
CASSPSGGGSDPGELFF
>.|TRBJ1-1|TRBV29-1|.
TGCAGCGTCCACAGACAAGCCACTGAAGCTTTCTTT
CSVHRQATEAFF
>.|TRBJ1-2|TRBV29-1|.
TGCAGCGTTGCCAGGGAAGGCCTTTATGGCTACACCTTC
CSVAREGLYGYTF
>.|TRBJ2-7|TRBV9|.
TGTGCCAGCAGCCCCCAGGCGGACCCTCGGGGAGACGAGCAGTACTTC
CASSPQADPRGDEQYF
>.|TRBJ1-3|TRBV18|.
TGTGCCAGCTCACGGACGCCGAGGGATGACACCATATATTTT
CASSRTPRDDTIYF
>once|TRBJ1-2|TRBV28|TRBD1
TGTGCCAGCAGTCCCCCGACAGGGTTCTATGGCTACACCTTC
CASSPPTGFYGYTF
>.|TRBJ1-1|TRBV7-2|.
TGTGCCAGCAGCCTCGGGGGGGCCACTGAAGCTTTCTTT
CASSLGGATEAFF
>.|TRBJ1-1|TRBV19|.
TGTGCCAGTAGTATTGGCGGATACACTGAAGCTTTCTTT
CASSIGGYTEAFF
>.|TRBJ2-3|TRBV7-2|.
TGTGCCAGCAGCTTACTGCCCCGGGGAACCACAGATACGCAGTATTTT
CASSLLPRGTTDTQYF
>.|TRBJ2-5|TRBV6-5|.
TGTGCCAGCAGTTTTCGGGCAGGGGCCTTTTGGGAGACCCAGTACTTC
CASSFRAGAFWETQYF
>.|TRBJ2-5|TRBV7-2|TRBD2
TGTGCCAGCAGCTTAGGACTAGCGGGATCAGAGACCCAGTACTTC
CASSLGLAGSETQYF
>.|TRBJ1-1|TRBV9|.
TGTGCCAGCAGCGTAGCTCAGGGAAGGGGGAGCACTGAAGCTTTCTTT
CASSVAQGRGSTEAFF